A selection of T cell receptor beta chains follows, all from one sample in a study of siplizumab effects on memory and regulatory T cells. The antigens these receptors bind are not known. The assay was immunoSEQ multiplex PCR, and TCRdb's table has in-frame clones only and misses some. The table lists some 15,000 clones, about 46% of them singletons. Sequenced material: CFSE-low (dividing) CD4+ T cells sorted from an allogeneic mixed lymphocyte reaction. The source is a human donor in good health; the cells came from an allogeneic mixed lymphocyte reaction. CDR3s include the opening cysteine and the closing phenylalanine or tryptophan. Each record gives: CDR3 DNA, CDR3 protein, D gene, J gene, CDR3 length, V gene, clone size. The D gene is left open where the match is weak. Where a row states a size, it is once, few, many or the class of an expanded clone; other rows omit it.

cdr3_nt: TGTGCCACCAGCAGAGATTCCGGGAACGAGCAGTACTTC
cdr3_aa: CATSRDSGNEQYF
d_call: -
j_call: TRBJ2-7
cdr3_length: 13
v_call: TRBV15
clone_size: -

cdr3_nt: TGTGCCTGGAGCCCGGACAGCTGGCAGCCCCAGCATTTT
cdr3_aa: CAWSPDSWQPQHF
d_call: -
j_call: TRBJ1-5
cdr3_length: 13
v_call: TRBV30
clone_size: -

cdr3_nt: TGTGCCTGGGGGGTGGGGCGAATGAACACTGAAGCTTTCTTT
cdr3_aa: CAWGVGRMNTEAFF
d_call: -
j_call: TRBJ1-1
cdr3_length: 14
v_call: TRBV30
clone_size: -

cdr3_nt: TGCAGCGTTTCGGGACAGGGGAATGGCTACACCTTC
cdr3_aa: CSVSGQGNGYTF
d_call: TRBD1
j_call: TRBJ1-2
cdr3_length: 12
v_call: TRBV29-1
clone_size: medium-sized

cdr3_nt: TGTGCCTGGAGTGTAAACACAAACTATGGCTACACCTTC
cdr3_aa: CAWSVNTNYGYTF
d_call: -
j_call: TRBJ1-2
cdr3_length: 13
v_call: TRBV30
clone_size: -

cdr3_nt: TGTGCCACCAGCAGAGATATGGGAGATGGCTACACCTTC
cdr3_aa: CATSRDMGDGYTF
d_call: -
j_call: TRBJ1-2
cdr3_length: 13
v_call: TRBV15
clone_size: -

cdr3_nt: TGTGCCATCAGTGAGTCAACGGGGACTGGGGCCAACGTCCTGACTTTC
cdr3_aa: CAISESTGTGANVLTF
d_call: -
j_call: TRBJ2-6
cdr3_length: 16
v_call: TRBV10-3
clone_size: -

cdr3_nt: TGTGCCAGCACCATAGCGGGCGGGAACGGTGAGCAGTTCTTC
cdr3_aa: CASTIAGGNGEQFF
d_call: TRBD2
j_call: TRBJ2-1
cdr3_length: 14
v_call: TRBV11-3
clone_size: -

cdr3_nt: TGCGCCAGCGGCCACGGAGGGACAGGGCCCTACGAGCAGTACTTC
cdr3_aa: CASGHGGTGPYEQYF
d_call: TRBD1
j_call: TRBJ2-7
cdr3_length: 15
v_call: TRBV5-1
clone_size: -

cdr3_nt: TGTGCCAGCAGTGTCTCTGAAGCTTTCTTT
cdr3_aa: CASSVSEAFF
d_call: -
j_call: TRBJ1-1
cdr3_length: 10
v_call: TRBV2
clone_size: few

cdr3_nt: TGTGCCAGTAGTATAGGTTCCTTCGGGACAGCCAAAAACATTCAGTACTTC
cdr3_aa: CASSIGSFGTAKNIQYF
d_call: -
j_call: TRBJ2-4
cdr3_length: 17
v_call: TRBV19
clone_size: -

cdr3_nt: TGTGCCAGCAGTGTACAGGGTATGGATACCGGGGAGCTGTTTTTT
cdr3_aa: CASSVQGMDTGELFF
d_call: -
j_call: TRBJ2-2
cdr3_length: 15
v_call: TRBV2
clone_size: -

cdr3_nt: TGTGCCAGCAGTGAAGAGGGCTTCAATAATTCACCCCTCCACTTT
cdr3_aa: CASSEEGFNNSPLHF
d_call: -
j_call: TRBJ1-6
cdr3_length: 15
v_call: TRBV2
clone_size: -

cdr3_nt: TGTGCCAGCAGCTACGACAGGGGATACGAGCAGTACTTC
cdr3_aa: CASSYDRGYEQYF
d_call: TRBD1
j_call: TRBJ2-7
cdr3_length: 13
v_call: TRBV6-5
clone_size: few

cdr3_nt: TGTGCCAGCAGCGGACTTGAAGGGGATACGCAGTATTTT
cdr3_aa: CASSGLEGDTQYF
d_call: -
j_call: TRBJ2-3
cdr3_length: 13
v_call: TRBV6-4
clone_size: once

cdr3_nt: TGCGCCAGCAGTGATCCGCGACTAAACTATGGCTACACCTTC
cdr3_aa: CASSDPRLNYGYTF
d_call: -
j_call: TRBJ1-2
cdr3_length: 14
v_call: TRBV10-2
clone_size: once

cdr3_nt: TGTGCCAGTCGGGACGCCCGGCGGGCGCAGTATTTT
cdr3_aa: CASRDARRAQYF
d_call: -
j_call: TRBJ2-3
cdr3_length: 12
v_call: TRBV6-6
clone_size: -

cdr3_nt: TGTGCCAGCACCATATGGACAGGATCGGAGGGCTACACCTTC
cdr3_aa: CASTIWTGSEGYTF
d_call: TRBD1
j_call: TRBJ1-2
cdr3_length: 14
v_call: TRBV2
clone_size: -

cdr3_nt: TGTGCCAGTAGGAGGGGGTGGAACACTGAAGCTTTCTTT
cdr3_aa: CASRRGWNTEAFF
d_call: -
j_call: TRBJ1-1
cdr3_length: 13
v_call: TRBV19
clone_size: few

cdr3_nt: TGCAGTGCTACTCCCCAAGAGACCCAGTACTTC
cdr3_aa: CSATPQETQYF
d_call: -
j_call: TRBJ2-5
cdr3_length: 11
v_call: TRBV20-1
clone_size: few

cdr3_nt: TGTGCCTGGAGCAGGGACACGAACACTGAAGCTTTCTTT
cdr3_aa: CAWSRDTNTEAFF
d_call: -
j_call: TRBJ1-1
cdr3_length: 13
v_call: TRBV30
clone_size: -

cdr3_nt: TGTGCCTGGACCCAGGGGGGGTGGGATGAGCAGTTCTTC
cdr3_aa: CAWTQGGWDEQFF
d_call: -
j_call: TRBJ2-1
cdr3_length: 13
v_call: TRBV2
clone_size: few

cdr3_nt: TGTGCCAGCAGCCCCCCTTACTCCTACGAGCAGTACTTC
cdr3_aa: CASSPPYSYEQYF
d_call: -
j_call: TRBJ2-7
cdr3_length: 13
v_call: TRBV6-5
clone_size: -

cdr3_nt: TGTGCCAGCAGTGAAAGGGACAGGGGATATGGCTACACCTTC
cdr3_aa: CASSERDRGYGYTF
d_call: TRBD1
j_call: TRBJ1-2
cdr3_length: 14
v_call: TRBV2
clone_size: few

cdr3_nt: TGTGCCAGCAGTGGGGTTAATAGCAATCAGCCCCAGCATTTT
cdr3_aa: CASSGVNSNQPQHF
d_call: -
j_call: TRBJ1-5
cdr3_length: 14
v_call: TRBV2
clone_size: -

cdr3_nt: TGTGCCAGCAGTTCGGGGCCTAACGCTGAAGCTTTCTTT
cdr3_aa: CASSSGPNAEAFF
d_call: -
j_call: TRBJ1-1
cdr3_length: 13
v_call: TRBV27
clone_size: -